Only one count was recorded for the clone carrying this T cell receptor (beta chain). The data are from a study of T cell changes during pregnancy in multiple sclerosis. The V and J ends lost 4 bases and 2 bases, in that order; junction bases with no gene match: 8. This CDR3 comprises 16 residues. Germline CDR1 reads SGHDT; CDR2 reads YYEEEE. Generated by immunoSEQ multiplex PCR, the TCRdb table keeps only in-frame clones and is missing some. The sample holds tens of thousands of clones; roughly 90% are singletons and the top ten take about 5.5%. The sample was CD8+ T cells from peripheral blood mononuclear cells, taken in the third trimester of pregnancy. This TCR derives from a female donor with multiple sclerosis, enrolled in a pregnancy study. The chain couples TRBV5-6 to TRBJ2-7; TRBD1 aligns across 11 bases. The DNA of the CDR3 is TGTGCCAGCAGCCCATCAAAGGGACAGGGGGCCTACGAGCAGTACTTC. Amino acids: CASSPSKGQGAYEQYF.